This T cell receptor beta chain was captured by sequencing in a study of technical replicates of blood from a few donors. This CDR3 spans 12 amino acids. The germline V gene has CDR1 SNHLY and CDR2 FYNNEI. V lost 4 bases, J lost 8 bases, and 9 bases lay in between. The method was immunoSEQ multiplex PCR; TCRdb's version includes in-frame clones alone and lacks a portion of them. The table lists about 68,000 clones, about 97% of them singletons, with about 0.26% in the top ten. Source material: T cells isolated from PBMCs. V is TRBV2 and J is TRBJ1-3, with D unclear. This clonotype was obtained from a human donor in good health. The chain's CDR3 is CASSGTEYTIYF. The CDR3 DNA reads as TGTGCCAGCAGTGGTACAGAATACACCATATATTTT.